This T cell receptor beta chain was captured by sequencing in a study of naive and memory T cell subsets. At least ten counts were recorded for this clonotype. Its target is unknown. An equimolar mix of two oligonucleotides served as the beta constant-region primer for TRBC1 and TRBC2. Ligated cDNA was amplified by four rounds of PCR with nested alpha and beta constant-region primers and SP2. An oligonucleotide with the SP2 primer and a 12-nucleotide UMI was ligated to the cDNA 3' end. In TCRdb, the UMI-ligation and nested PCR reads were re-called with MiXCR into one record per CDR3 protein. The sample has over 100,000 distinct CDR3 sequences, about 14% seen once. Germline trimming cut 7 bases from V and 2 bases from J; bases unmatched to any gene: 5. Germline V gene data show CDR1 as SQVTM and CDR2 as ANQGSEA. The CDR3 runs 13 residues. Study results and limitations: No ground truth validated the naive and memory repertoire findings. In naive cells, over 85% of TCR sequences were seen only once. Possibly reflecting memory cells re-expressing CD45RA, a few larger clonotypes occurred in naive repertoires, especially CD8.

Cells stained for CD3, CD4, CD8, CD45RA and CD27 were sorted into four subsets. The chain employs TRBV29-1 and TRBJ1-2; 9 nucleotides align to TRBD1. Sample: naive CD8+ T cells from blood. The receptor comes from a human donor in good health. CDR3 DNA sequence: TGCAGCGCATGGGACAGGGAAAACTATGGCTACACCTTC. This translates into CSAWDRENYGYTF.